This T cell receptor beta chain was documented in a study of T cell repertoires in cytomegalovirus infection. Whole-study context: Recently described HLA-C-restricted plus well-studied HLA-B-restricted CMV epitopes were used.

This clonotype was seen only a few times. Its matching antigen is unknown. MiXCR, applied by TCRdb to the reads, yields one record per CDR3 protein. The table includes roughly 860,000 distinct CDR3 sequences, around a third detected once. The CDR3 covers 17 residues. The germline gives CDR1 LNHDA, CDR2 SQIVND (reference sequence). The V end was cut by 3 bases, the J end by 3 bases, with 20 bases between. Study-wide findings and caveats: Predominance within the ex vivo response was attributable to HLA-C-restricted CMV-specific TCR beta clonotypes.

The TCR comes from a human donor in good health (CMV status not recorded). Some clones in this sample may be carry-over from other donors' samples. Here the sequenced sample was cultured CD8+ T cells from PBMCs, taken from culture after CMV antigen stimulation. V gene TRBV19 combines with J gene TRBJ1-1; D not certain. The DNA for the CDR3 is TGTGCCAGTAGTATCCGACACTCGGTGGGAGCTGACACTGAAGCTTTCTTT. It specifies CASSIRHSVGADTEAFF.